These 24 T cell receptor beta chains share one sample of origin, sequenced in a study of T cell responses to AZD1222 COVID-19 vaccine. Produced via immunoSEQ multiplex PCR; TCRdb's table is partial and in-frame only. The data contain 95,000 to 100,000 clones, more than 75% of them singletons. The source material was peripheral blood, sampled on day 0 of AZD1222 vaccination. The receptors derive from an adult in good health.

This chain joins TRBV6-5 and TRBJ2-1, with D unclear. The V gene's germline CDR1 is MNHEY and CDR2 SVGAGI. V dropped 4 bases and J dropped 3 bases, with 13 bases sitting between them. The CDR3 runs to 15 residues. For the CDR3, the DNA is TGTGCCAGCAGTTCAGTCGGGTTTCACTACAATGAGCAGTTCTTC. Translating it yields CASSSVGFHYNEQFF.

V and J are TRBV2 and TRBJ2-1; 8 nucleotides align to TRBD1. The J segment lost 4 bases and the V segment lost 2 bases, leaving 1 base of the junction unmatched. CDR1 is SNHLY, CDR2 FYNNEI, per germline. The CDR3 is made up of 14 amino acids. The CDR3 protein is CASSERTGYNEQFF. The CDR3 DNA follows: TGTGCCAGCAGTGAAAGGACAGGGTACAATGAGCAGTTCTTC.

V and J are TRBV19 and TRBJ1-6; tentatively, D is TRBD1 (5 bases). The CDR3 is made up of 14 amino acids. V dropped 4 bases and J dropped 14 bases, with 18 bases sitting between them. CDR1 and CDR2 (germline): LNHDA, SQIVND (reference sequence). As DNA, the CDR3 is TGTGCCAGTAGTACCACAGGTTTTCTTGACTCCCTCCACTTT. This gives the protein CASSTTGFLDSLHF.

The chain is built from TRBV3-1 (or the pseudogene TRBV3-2) and TRBJ1-2; TRBD1 is a possible D gene (5 bases). Germline V gene lookup returns CDR1 LGHDT and CDR2 YNNKEL (reference sequence). Trimming removed 9 bases at V and 2 bases at J, with 13 bases between. The length of the CDR3 is 13 residues. CDR3 nucleotides: TGTGCCAGTAGGACGGGGCGAAACTATGGCTACACCTTC. It yields the protein CASRTGRNYGYTF.

This rearrangement joins TRBV5-1 to TRBJ1-4; 9 bases map to TRBD1. The ends lost 3 bases at V and 7 bases at J; junction bases unmatched: 4. The germline V gene encodes CDR1 SGHRS and CDR2 YFSETQ. The CDR3 has 14 residues. As DNA, the CDR3 is TGCGCCAGCAGCTCGACAGGGGGGTCTGAAAAACTGTTTTTT. Amino acid sequence: CASSSTGGSEKLFF.

This rearrangement joins TRBV7-9 to TRBJ1-1, with 7 bases fitting TRBD1. Germline values: CDR1 SEHNR, CDR2 FQNEAQ (reference sequence). The CDR3 has 16 amino acids. Trimming cost V 4 bases and J 5 bases; bases outside gene matches: 13. CDR3 bases: TGTGCCAGCAGCTCCCCGCCCTACAGGGGTAGGACTGAAGCTTTCTTT. Its protein product is CASSSPPYRGRTEAFF.

V gene TRBV5-8 combines with J gene TRBJ2-2; no reliable D call. The V gene lost 4 bases and the J gene lost 4 bases, with 14 bases spanning the gap. This CDR3 region has 15 residues. Looked up from germline, CDR1 is SGHTS and CDR2 is YDEGEE. CDR3 in amino acids: CASSTRYLGTGELFF. CDR3 coding DNA: TGTGCCAGCAGCACCCGATACCTAGGCACCGGGGAGCTGTTTTTT.

The chain is built from TRBV3-1 (or the pseudogene TRBV3-2) and TRBJ1-6, with D hard to call. With 0 bases removed from V and 7 bases from J, the gap between germline ends came to 10 bases. The CDR3 covers 15 residues. The germline V gene encodes CDR1 LGHDT and CDR2 YNNKEL (reference sequence). CDR3 region: CASSQDRVENSPLHF. In nucleotides, the CDR3 is TGTGCCAGCAGCCAAGATAGGGTGGAAAATTCACCCCTCCACTTT.

The rearrangement joins TRBV18 to TRBJ1-1; no definite D call. Germline CDR1 and CDR2: KGHSH and LQKENI. The length of the CDR3 is 14 residues. V was clipped by 0 bases and J by 6 bases, with 11 bases between them. The CDR3 coding sequence is TGTGCCAGCTCACCACCAGGTTTGATGGCTGAAGCTTTCTTT. Its protein is CASSPPGLMAEAFF. Drawing the rest from reference TRBV18 and TRBJ1-1, the complete variable domain is NAGVMQNPRHLVRRRGQEARLRCSPMKGHSHVYWYRQLPEEGLKFMVYLQKENIIDESGMPKERFSAEFPKEGPSILRIQQVVRGDSAAYFCASSPPGLMAEAFFGQGTRLTVV.

The chain joins TRBV19 to TRBJ1-5; unclear D gene. The CDR3 totals 16 residues. Germline V gene sequence: CDR1 LNHDA, CDR2 SQIVND (reference sequence). Between the trimmed V and J ends, which lost 5 bases and 4 bases, there was a span of 18 bases. The CDR3 loop reads CASSGPGSPLNQPQHF. The CDR3 DNA sequence: TGTGCCAGTAGTGGGCCGGGGAGCCCGCTAAATCAGCCCCAGCATTTT.

This clone was seen more than once but under ten times. J is TRBJ1-2 and V is TRBV10-2; D possibly corresponds to TRBD1 (5 bases). The germline V gene has CDR1 WSHSY and CDR2 SAAADI. This CDR3 spans 12 amino acids. Trimming stripped 4 bases from V and 8 bases from J, with 11 bases between. CDR3 DNA: TGCGCCAGCAGTGGACAGCTGAGGGGCTACACCTTC. It encodes CASSGQLRGYTF.

The chain joins TRBV27 to TRBJ2-1; TRBD1 or TRBD2 may be the D gene (5 bases each). The CDR3 spans 15 residues. Germline V gives CDR1 MNHEY, CDR2 SMNVEV (reference sequence). With 3 bases removed from V and 6 bases from J, the gap between germline ends came to 15 bases. CDR3 sequence: CASSFERVGLNEQFF. In nucleotides, the CDR3 is TGTGCCAGCAGTTTTGAGAGGGTGGGGCTCAATGAGCAGTTCTTC.

V usage is TRBV10-3 and J usage is TRBJ2-5; 8 nucleotides line up with TRBD2. The CDR3 runs to 12 residues. Trimming took 11 bases from V and 4 from J; bases not matched to a gene: 6. Germline values: CDR1 ENHRY, CDR2 SYGVKD. CDR3 DNA sequence: TGTGCCCCCCCCGCGGGGGGAGAGACCCAGTACTTC. Its translation: CAPPAGGETQYF.

As for this clone: The likely explanation is a read error, given a far larger clone one base away. In the same sample, other DNA sequences code for this CDR3. This chain uses TRBV29-1 with TRBJ2-7, with 7 bases lining up with TRBD2. With V trimmed by 6 bases and J by 3 bases, 8 bases remained unmatched. CDR3 size: 13 residues. Per the germline V gene, CDR1 is SQVTM and CDR2 is ANQGSEA. CDR3 region: CSVLMGGGYEQYF. CDR3 in DNA: TGCAGCGTGCTCATGGGGGGGGGCTACGAGCAGTACTTC.

This clone was seen a handful of times. The rearrangement links TRBV28 to TRBJ2-7; tentative D call: TRBD1 (6 bases). There are 14 residues in the CDR3. CDR1 is MDHEN, CDR2 SYDVKM, per germline. V gave up 3 bases and J gave up 1 base, with 10 bases separating them. The CDR3 DNA sequence: TGTGCCAGCAGTTTTCTTACAGGGTCCTACGAGCAGTACTTC. This translates into CASSFLTGSYEQYF.

The chain carries TRBV7-6 and TRBJ2-2, with D perhaps TRBD2 (6 bases). The V gene lost 5 bases and the J gene lost 4 bases, with 14 bases spanning the gap. The CDR3 has 15 residues. Germline CDR1 is SGHVS and CDR2 is FNYEAQ. The CDR3 is CASSGTRRGTGELFF. In DNA form, the CDR3 reads TGTGCCAGCAGCGGAACTAGGCGGGGCACCGGGGAGCTGTTTTTT.

The chain employs TRBV5-1 and TRBJ2-7; the match to TRBD2 covers 9 bases. This CDR3 comprises 18 residues. V shed 3 bases and J 3 bases; nucleotides not matched to a gene: 16. Germline assignment: CDR1 SGHRS and CDR2 YFSETQ. CDR3 coding DNA: TGCGCCAGCAGCTGGGGGCCTAGCGGGGACTTTAACTACTACGAGCAGTACTTC. Protein: CASSWGPSGDFNYYEQYF.

J is TRBJ2-1 and V is TRBV7-2; 13 nucleotides agree with TRBD2. CDR3 size: 16 residues. CDR1 and CDR2 (germline): SGHTA, FQGNSA. The trim removed 1 base at V and 7 bases at J, leaving 4 bases unmatched. CDR3 in amino acids: CASSLVGLAGPNEQFF. CDR3 DNA: TGTGCCAGCAGCTTAGTGGGACTAGCGGGGCCTAATGAGCAGTTCTTC.

In its sample, this clone was seen once. The gene calls are TRBV30 and TRBJ1-4; D is unresolved. CDR1 GTSNPN and CDR2 SVGIG come from the germline V gene (reference sequence). The CDR3 runs 13 residues. V shed 0 bases and J shed 7 bases, with 9 bases lying between them. The CDR3, as DNA: TGTGCCTGGAGTGTCGGTGGTGGTGAAAAACTGTTTTTT. It codes for CAWSVGGGEKLFF.

The chain links TRBV2 to TRBJ2-2; a weak D match, TRBD2 (6 bases). Germline V gene sequence: CDR1 SNHLY, CDR2 FYNNEI. The CDR3 consists of 16 residues. Deletions cut 4 bases from V and 2 bases from J, with 14 bases between. In DNA, the CDR3 is TGTGCCAGCAGTGGGACTAATTTTCTAAACACCGGGGAGCTGTTTTTT. It is translated as CASSGTNFLNTGELFF.

This clone was counted once. The CDR3 nucleotides read TGTGCCAGCAGAGCCACAGCGGGCTCTTACAATGAGCAGTTCTTC. It is translated as CASRATAGSYNEQFF. This chain uses TRBV6-5 with TRBJ2-1; a weak D match, TRBD2 (6 bases). CDR3 length: 15 amino acids. The V end lost 6 bases, the J end lost 4 bases, and 16 bases lay between the germline ends. The germline gives CDR1 MNHEY, CDR2 SVGAGI.

The CDR3 DNA sequence: TGTGCCTGGAGTGTGGAAGCTAGTCGGGCTTTCTTT. This sequence encodes CAWSVEASRAFF. This chain links TRBV30 with TRBJ1-1, with D unclear. CDR1 is GTSNPN and CDR2 is SVGIG in the germline V gene (reference sequence). The ends were cut back, 0 bases at V and 11 bases at J, with 13 bases in the middle. The CDR3 sequence is 12 residues long.

V usage is TRBV10-2 and J usage is TRBJ1-1; weak D call: TRBD1 (6 bases). The germline CDR1 and CDR2 sequences are WSHSY and SAAADI. The CDR3 is 16 amino acids. Between the trimmed V and J ends, which lost 3 bases and 4 bases, there was a span of 18 bases. The CDR3 DNA sequence: TGCGCCAGCAGTGAATGGGGGCGGCCGGGCGGCACTGAAGCTTTCTTT. This sequence encodes CASSEWGRPGGTEAFF.

On this clone itself: The same CDR3 can be traced to other DNA sequences in this sample. V is TRBV10-3 and J is TRBJ1-3, with 7 bases identical to TRBD1. CDR1 is ENHRY, CDR2 SYGVKD, per germline. The CDR3 covers 14 residues. With 6 bases clipped from V and 0 bases from J, the junction kept 2 bases outside the gene matches. The CDR3 here is CAISGDSSGNTIYF. The CDR3 region has the DNA TGTGCCATCAGCGGGGACAGCTCTGGAAACACCATATATTTT.